A single sample is the source of the 15 T cell receptor beta chains below, sequenced in a study of T cell repertoires in cytomegalovirus infection. MiXCR, run by TCRdb on the reads, gives a single entry per CDR3 protein. The sample records hundreds of thousands of distinct CDR3 sequences, about 11% being singletons. The sequenced sample consisted of PBMCs. The receptors come from a human donor in good health (CMV status not recorded). Some clones in this sample may be carry-over from other donors' samples.

In its sample, this clonotype was seen a few times. The chain recombines TRBV10-3 with TRBJ1-1; 7 bases are shared with TRBD1. CDR1 and CDR2 (germline): ENHRY, SYGVKD. This CDR3 comprises 14 residues. J lost 8 bases, V lost 4 bases, and 10 bases had no gene match. CDR3 in DNA: TGTGCCATCAGTGGATCAGGGGGAGGAGAAGAAGCTTTCTTT. Translated, it gives CAISGSGGGEEAFF.

The table lists this clonotype with many counts. V is TRBV27 and J is TRBJ2-7, with 8 bases lining up with TRBD1. V gave up 1 base and J gave up 3 bases; unmatched junction bases: 5. The CDR3 is made up of 15 amino acids. The germline V gene encodes CDR1 MNHEY and CDR2 SMNVEV (reference sequence). CDR3 bases: TGTGCCAGCAGTTTATTTGGGACAGGTTACTACGAGCAGTACTTC. This translates into CASSLFGTGYYEQYF.

This clonotype was counted at least ten times. The chain links TRBV12-3 or TRBV12-4 to TRBJ2-1; TRBD2 agrees at 9 bases. The CDR3 spans 15 residues. J lost 7 bases, V lost 8 bases, and 12 bases had no gene match. This CDR3 is CASSPGRGGRNEQFF. CDR3 bases: TGTGCCAGCTCCCCTGGGCGGGGGGGCCGGAATGAGCAGTTCTTC.

This chain joins TRBV10-2 and TRBJ2-2, with D perhaps TRBD1 or TRBD2 (5 bases each). The germline CDR1 and CDR2 sequences are WSHSY and SAAADI. V lost 2 bases, J lost 6 bases, and 19 bases lay in between. This CDR3 region has 17 residues. The CDR3 here is CASSEGGRRVGPGELFF. For the CDR3, the DNA is TGCGCCAGCAGTGAGGGGGGTCGCAGGGTGGGTCCCGGGGAGCTGTTTTTT.

This clonotype was counted a few times. The V call is TRBV2, the J call TRBJ2-3, with 9 bases identical to TRBD2. The germline V gene encodes CDR1 SNHLY and CDR2 FYNNEI. The CDR3 totals 17 residues. Germline trimming cut 2 bases from V and 2 bases from J; bases unmatched to any gene: 8. Here the CDR3 DNA reads TGTGCCAGCAGTGAAAGGGGGTTAGCGGGGGCCACAGATACGCAGTATTTT. Amino acid sequence: CASSERGLAGATDTQYF.

This clonotype was detected a few times. The rearrangement joins TRBV14 to TRBJ2-7; D is unresolved. Trimming removed 4 bases at V and 0 bases at J, with 7 bases between. The CDR3 has 13 residues. CDR1 is SGHDN, CDR2 FVKESK, per germline. CDR3 coding DNA: TGTGCCAGCAGCCCCCATAGCTCCTACGAGCAGTACTTC. It codes for CASSPHSSYEQYF.

The rearrangement links TRBV29-1 to TRBJ2-7; D unresolved. CDR1 and CDR2 from the germline V gene are SQVTM and ANQGSEA. The CDR3 is 14 residues long. Trimming cost V 6 bases and J 2 bases, with 17 bases left between them. CDR3 in amino acids: CSVVDGQNPYEQYF. The CDR3 coding sequence is TGCAGCGTGGTGGACGGCCAGAATCCCTACGAGCAGTACTTC.

In its sample, this clonotype was seen many times. The rearrangement uses TRBV7-3 and TRBJ2-3; D gene ambiguous. V lost 1 base and J 6 bases, leaving 5 bases between the germline ends. CDR1 is SGHTA, CDR2 FQGTGA, per germline. CDR3 length: 12 residues. The CDR3 reads CASSLRPDTQYF. CDR3 nucleotides: TGTGCCAGCAGCTTAAGACCGGATACGCAGTATTTT.

The sample holds a few counts of this clonotype. The genes are TRBV2 and TRBJ2-2; possibly TRBD1 or TRBD2 for D (6 bases each). Trimming removed 10 bases from V and 4 bases from J, with 16 bases in between. The V gene's germline CDR1 is SNHLY and CDR2 FYNNEI. The CDR3 covers 14 residues. This chain's CDR3 is CAIYPEGGTGELFF. CDR3 in DNA: TGTGCCATATACCCAGAGGGGGGCACCGGGGAGCTGTTTTTT.

This clonotype was seen many times. The chain employs TRBV5-1 and TRBJ1-6, with D uncertain. The CDR3 sequence is 15 residues long. The V gene lost 0 bases and the J gene lost 10 bases, with 14 bases spanning the gap. The germline V gene encodes CDR1 SGHRS and CDR2 YFSETQ. For the CDR3, the DNA is TGCGCCAGCAGCTTGGCGGGCAGAGAGAGGTCACCCCTCCACTTT. Translation: CASSLAGRERSPLHF.

This clonotype was counted a few times. This sequence joins TRBV9 and TRBJ1-1, with 7 bases fitting TRBD1. The CDR3 covers 12 residues. V was pared by 6 bases and J by 6 bases, with 5 bases of the junction left unmatched. Germline V gene lookup returns CDR1 SGDLS and CDR2 YYNGEE. The CDR3, as DNA: TGTGCCAGCACCGATGGGACAGCTGAAGCTTTCTTT. Protein product: CASTDGTAEAFF.

About this clonotype: Compared with germline, one end of the junction differs, possibly owing to a read error. This sequence joins TRBV27 and TRBJ2-1; no definite D call. CDR3 length: 12 amino acids. Germline V gene data show CDR1 as MNHEY and CDR2 as SMNVEV (reference sequence). The CDR3 DNA reads as TGTGCCAGCAGTTTTTTGGGGAATGTGCAGTTCTTC. It is translated as CASSFLGNVQFF.

V is TRBV18 and J is TRBJ2-7; 7 bases agree with TRBD1. The CDR3 runs to 13 residues. Germline loops: CDR1 KGHSH, CDR2 LQKENI. V dropped 0 bases and J dropped 9; count of bases not matched to a gene: 5. The CDR3 loop reads CASSPPGQSGQYF. The CDR3 region has the DNA TGTGCCAGCTCACCACCGGGACAGTCAGGGCAGTACTTC.

This clonotype was observed many times. V gene TRBV5-1 combines with J gene TRBJ2-2; 10 bases are shared with TRBD1. The CDR3 length is 16 residues. V was pared by 4 bases and J by 4 bases, with 7 bases of the junction left unmatched. Germline V gives CDR1 SGHRS, CDR2 YFSETQ. The CDR3 spells CASSAPGQGLTGELFF. The CDR3 DNA reads as TGCGCCAGCAGCGCCCCGGGACAGGGGCTCACCGGGGAGCTGTTTTTT. Combining the CDR3 with reference TRBV5-1 and TRBJ2-2 gives the whole variable domain KAGVTQTPRYLIKTRGQQVTLSCSPISGHRSVSWYQQTPGQGLQFLFEYFSETQRNKGNFPGRFSGRQFSNSRSEMNVSTLELGDSALYLCASSAPGQGLTGELFFGEGSRLTVL.

There are many counts of this clonotype. The chain is built from TRBV7-2 and TRBJ2-1, with D possibly called TRBD1 or TRBD2 (6 bases each). Trimming took 5 bases from V and 9 from J, leaving 14 bases between them. Germline V gives CDR1 SGHTA, CDR2 FQGNSA. The CDR3 loop spans 13 amino acids. The CDR3 sequence is CASSPEQGGEQFF. Here the CDR3 DNA reads TGTGCCAGCAGCCCAGAACAGGGAGGTGAGCAGTTCTTC. The full variable domain, completed using reference TRBV7-2 and TRBJ2-1, is GAGVSQSPSNKVTEKGKDVELRCDPISGHTALYWYRQSLGQGLEFLIYFQGNSAPDKSGLPSDRFSAERTGGSVSTLTIQRTQQEDSAVYLCASSPEQGGEQFFGPGTRLTVL.